The subject of this entry is one T cell receptor beta chain. No antigen is known for it. There are no base qualities to consult, and no much larger clone falls within one base. The source of the sample is a study of T cell responses to AZD1222 COVID-19 vaccine (dated by TCRdb to the early 2020s). In the study overall: TCR sequencing covered approximately 230 trial participants: 200 to 220 given two doses of AZD1222 and 26 given two doses of MenACWY control vaccine. Trial participants were enrolled into age subgroups of 18-55, 56-69 and 70-plus years, which contained roughly 140, 27 and 60 TCR-sequenced participants, respectively.

The CDR3 regions of human TCRbeta chains were analyzed by immunosequencing. As for the authors' bioinformatics: TCRs in the repertoires were compared against a reference library of SARS-CoV-2-specific TCRs that had been generated with the MIRA antigen-specificity platform. Breadth was defined as the fraction of unique TCRs that were SARS-CoV-2-associated. Depth was defined as the fraction of total T cells that were SARS-CoV-2-associated. Using the MIRA data, each spike-specific TCR was assigned both to the spike region to which the TCR was reactive and to a CD4 or CD8 class. Log10-transformed breadth and depth values were compared by one-way ANOVA with Sidak's multiple comparisons tests. Drawn from immuneACCESS, this table holds only the in-frame rearrangements with V and J called that TCRdb kept. Clones are partly lost; checked studies trace under half to an unresolved V gene and leave the rest unexplained. V and J calls and clone size are as listed in that table; D and trimming were resolved from the DNA. In this sample the table shows under 150,000 clones, approximately 90% of which occur a single time. The ten largest clones capture roughly 2.9% of the sample.

Paper-wide results and their limitations: Reportedly, almost half of the unique spike-specific TCRs recognized epitopes lying outside the regions that are mutated in the B.1.351 and B.1.1.7 variants. Because no day 14 peak-response samples were available, the repertoires could be characterized only after the peak T cell response. Participants were mostly white British, with more females than males. The authors suggested clonal diversity may have been underestimated. A significant rise in spike-specific TCR breadth and depth was observed after two AZD1222 doses relative to day 0 and relative to MenACWY recipients. In the small 56-69-year group, the increase in depth fell short of significance, most likely because of low power. The whole spike protein was spanned by vaccine-associated CD4 TCRs, and dominant responses were seen in regions 160-218 and 743-854. Conclusions about previously exposed vaccinees were limited because only 5 or 6 AZD1222 recipients were SARS-CoV-2 seropositive at baseline.

The germline ends are 12 bases apart after V is trimmed by 5 bases and J by 5 bases. Including cysteine and phenylalanine, the CDR3 has 14 amino acids. Only the CDR3 part of the read is kept: 42 bases, read in frame from the first base. The germline V gene sets CDR1 to SGHAT and CDR2 to FQNNGV. Interpreted using the paper, the time point label stands for: baseline before first vaccination. Interpreted using the paper, the treatment or condition label stands for: meningococcal conjugate vaccine given as trial control. The vaccinee samples were drawn from two UK trials, COV001 and COV002, one of which was a single-blind randomized controlled phase 2/3 trial testing AZD1222 (ChAdOx1 nCoV-19) in healthy adults. For TCRbeta chain sequencing, PBMC samples from trial participants were taken at day 0 and at day 28 after the second dose.

The source was peripheral blood, collected on day 0 of MenACWY control vaccination. Here the chain combines TRBV11-2 and TRBJ2-2, with a weak D call of TRBD1 (5 bases match). This sequence was found in an adult in good health. The DNA sequence follows: TGTGCCAGCAGCGATCAGGGTGGGACCGGGGAGCTGTTTTTT. The encoded protein is CASSDQGGTGELFF.